Listed here are 9 T cell receptor beta chains from one sample, sequenced in a study of blood T cell repertoires in COVID-19 (dated by TCRdb to the early 2020s). Libraries were prepared through the immunoSEQ multiplex PCR assay. TCRdb provides this immuneACCESS table in a form limited to in-frame rearrangements. Some clones are lacking; in checked studies, under half of them reflect an unresolved V gene, and why the rest are absent is not known. Here the sample has approximately 250,000 clones; around 83% occur a single time. The top ten clonotypes cover 1.5% of the sample. Specimen: peripheral blood. These receptor sequences come from a woman between 40 and 50 years old who had recovered from COVID-19.

The chain joins TRBV7-9 to TRBJ1-1; unclear D gene. Between the trimmed V and J ends, which lost 1 base and 2 bases, there was a span of 8 bases. Germline V gene lookup returns CDR1 SEHNR and CDR2 FQNEAQ (reference sequence). This CDR3 comprises 14 residues. CDR3 nucleotide sequence: TGTGCCAGCAGCTTAGTCCGGGAAAACACTGAAGCTTTCTTT. Its protein is CASSLVRENTEAFF.

The V call is TRBV7-9, the J call TRBJ2-2; 8 positions agree with TRBD1. The germline V gene encodes CDR1 SEHNR and CDR2 FQNEAQ (reference sequence). The CDR3 extends over 16 amino acids. The junction had 5 bases not matched to a gene; V was cut back by 1 base and J by 4 bases. The CDR3 DNA sequence: TGTGCCAGCAGCTTAGGGACAGGGATCGGCACCGGGGAGCTGTTTTTT. Translating gives CASSLGTGIGTGELFF.

The gene calls are TRBV5-8 and TRBJ1-1, with 7 positions matching TRBD1. V lost 2 bases and J lost 5; bases outside the gene matches: 6. Germline V lookup: CDR1 SGHTS, CDR2 YDEGEE. This CDR3 is 14 amino acids long. CDR3 region: CASSFRDRGTEAFF. The CDR3 nucleotides read TGTGCCAGCAGCTTCCGGGACAGAGGGACTGAAGCTTTCTTT.

V gene TRBV2 combines with J gene TRBJ2-7; perhaps TRBD1 as D (6 bases). The germline CDR1 and CDR2 sequences are SNHLY and FYNNEI. Trimming removed 6 bases at V and 3 bases at J, with 15 bases between. The CDR3 covers 14 residues. The CDR3 loop reads CASRETGQSYEQYF. CDR3 DNA: TGTGCCAGCAGGGAGACAGGCCAGAGCTACGAGCAGTACTTC.

CDR3: CAWSGLREQFF. CDR3 sequence (DNA): TGTGCCTGGAGCGGTCTCCGGGAGCAGTTCTTC. The J gene is TRBJ2-1, the V gene TRBV30, with unresolved D. The ends were cut back, 3 bases at V and 10 bases at J, with 10 bases in the middle. The V gene's germline CDR1 is GTSNPN and CDR2 SVGIG (reference sequence). The CDR3 totals 11 residues. The complete variable domain, with remaining parts taken from reference TRBV30 and TRBJ2-1, reads SQTIHQWPATLVQPVGSPLSLECTVEGTSNPNLYWYRQAAGRGLQLLFYSVGIGQISSEVPQNLSASRPQDRQFILSSKKLLLSDSGFYLCAWSGLREQFFGPGTRLTVL.

Only one count was recorded for this clone. The chain recombines TRBV7-9 with TRBJ2-3; D is possibly TRBD2 (6 bases). CDR3 length: 17 amino acids. Germline CDR1 reads SEHNR; CDR2 reads FQNEAQ (reference sequence). The ends were cut back, 1 base at V and 4 bases at J, with 18 bases in the middle. CDR3 DNA sequence: TGTGCCAGCAGCTTAGGTGTAATCGGGGGAATCTCAGATACGCAGTATTTT. Translation gives CASSLGVIGGISDTQYF. The complete variable domain, with remaining parts taken from reference TRBV7-9 and TRBJ2-3, reads DTGVSQNPRHKITKRGQNVTFRCDPISEHNRLYWYRQTLGQGPEFLTYFQNEAQLEKSRLLSDRFSAERPKGSFSTLEIQRTEQGDSAMYLCASSLGVIGGISDTQYFGPGTRLTVL.

The chain employs TRBV5-6 and TRBJ1-4, with TRBD1 matching 8 bases. The CDR3 covers 15 residues. V dropped 3 bases and J dropped 8; count of bases not matched to a gene: 9. Germline loops: CDR1 SGHDT, CDR2 YYEEEE. This chain's CDR3 is CASSWRTGYDEKLFF. DNA for the CDR3: TGTGCCAGCAGCTGGAGGACAGGGTATGACGAAAAACTGTTTTTT.

The rearrangement links TRBV23-1 to TRBJ2-7; TRBD1 matches 8 bases. TRBV23-1 is sorted into the ORF group, with uncertain function. Losses at the gene ends were 8 bases for V and 4 bases for J; bases not matched to a gene: 10. CDR3 length: 14 amino acids. CDR3 residues: CASASRQGLYEQYF. DNA for the CDR3: TGCGCCAGCGCGTCACGACAGGGGCTTTACGAGCAGTACTTC.

The chain has TRBV15 and TRBJ2-5, with a possible D match to TRBD1 (6 bases). This CDR3 spans 17 amino acids. V lost 0 bases to trimming and J lost 3 bases, with 17 bases between them. CDR1 LNHNV and CDR2 YYDKDF come from the germline V gene (reference sequence). DNA for the CDR3: TGTGCCACCAGCAGAGATGGAATGGGGGCCCTCAAAGAGACCCAGTACTTC. Translation gives CATSRDGMGALKETQYF.